This note documents a single T cell receptor beta chain sequence. The entry originates in a study of T cell responses to AZD1222 COVID-19 vaccine. Whole-study context: Pooled in the analysis were second doses at about 4 or about 12 weeks.

V lost 0 bases and J 6 bases, leaving 9 bases between the germline ends. Germline CDR1 reads GTSNPN; CDR2 reads SVGIG (reference sequence). The CDR3 runs to 13 residues. Measured with immunoSEQ multiplex PCR; TCRdb has only the in-frame clones, and not every one. The sample contains tens of thousands of clones, 86% of which appear only once. Source: peripheral blood, taken on day 0 of AZD1222 vaccination. This receptor was obtained from an adult in good health. V usage is TRBV30 and J usage is TRBJ1-5, with TRBD1 as a possible D gene (5 bases). The CDR3 DNA is TGTGCCTGGAGTGTCCAGGGAGTTCAGCCCCAGCATTTT. Translated, it gives CAWSVQGVQPQHF.